One sample yielded the 15 T cell receptor beta chains listed below, sequenced in a study of blood T cell repertoires in COVID-19. Sequencing used immunoSEQ multiplex PCR; TCRdb keeps in-frame clones, though not all of them. Here the sample spans more than 65,000 clones, roughly 80% being singletons. Sequencing used peripheral blood. These receptors were obtained from a woman of 80 years or more with acute or convalescent COVID-19.

The J gene is TRBJ1-6, the V gene TRBV6-1, with a tentative D call TRBD1 (5 bases). This CDR3 region has 15 residues. Per the germline V gene, CDR1 is MNHNS and CDR2 is SASEGT. V lost 2 bases and J lost 5, with 10 bases in between. CDR3 coding DNA: TGTGCCAGCAGTGAAAGGGGCTTTGATAATTCACCCCTCCACTTT. This translates into CASSERGFDNSPLHF.

This clone was found a few times. V is TRBV6-1 and J is TRBJ2-2; 12 nucleotides align to TRBD2. The CDR3 covers 18 residues. V was clipped by 1 base and J by 6 bases; unmatched bases: 9. Germline V CDR1 and CDR2: MNHNS, SASEGT. CDR3 amino acids: CASSEVWVASGGAGELFF. In DNA form, the CDR3 reads TGTGCCAGCAGTGAAGTTTGGGTCGCTAGCGGGGGGGCCGGGGAGCTGTTTTTT.

V gene TRBV7-2 combines with J gene TRBJ1-4; D may be TRBD1 (5 bases). CDR1 is SGHTA and CDR2 is FQGNSA in the germline V gene. This CDR3 contains 16 residues. V lost 2 bases and J lost 7, with 17 bases in between. The CDR3 loop is CASSLRSAAGREKLFF. The CDR3 DNA reads as TGTGCCAGCAGCTTACGGTCAGCGGCGGGGCGTGAAAAACTGTTTTTT.

This clone was found a few times. The chain employs TRBV5-6 and TRBJ2-7, with TRBD2 as a possible D gene (5 bases). This CDR3 has 12 residues. CDR1 and CDR2 (germline): SGHDT, YYEEEE. V was trimmed by 0 bases and J by 12 bases, leaving 13 bases between them. CDR3 amino acids: CASSLASGFAYF. The CDR3 DNA is TGTGCCAGCAGCTTGGCCTCGGGGTTTGCGTACTTC.

The V call is TRBV5-1, the J call TRBJ1-5; TRBD1 matches 8 bases. The CDR3 consists of 15 residues. The V gene's germline CDR1 is SGHRS and CDR2 YFSETQ. The J segment lost 5 bases and the V segment lost 0 bases, leaving 4 bases of the junction unmatched. The CDR3 protein is CASSLEGQGHQPQHF. As DNA, the CDR3 is TGCGCCAGCAGCTTGGAAGGACAGGGACATCAGCCCCAGCATTTT.

V usage is TRBV24-1 and J usage is TRBJ1-5; TRBD1 matches 8 bases. V was clipped by 9 bases and J by 7 bases; unmatched bases: 10. The CDR3 spans 14 residues. CDR1 KGHDR and CDR2 SFDVKD come from the germline V gene. The CDR3 here is CATPAWTGRQPQHF. Written as DNA, the CDR3 is TGTGCCACCCCTGCATGGACAGGGCGACAGCCCCAGCATTTT.

The rearrangement uses TRBV5-1 and TRBJ2-1, with D tentatively TRBD2 (5 bases). Trimming took 0 bases from V and 2 from J, leaving 12 bases between them. Germline values: CDR1 SGHRS, CDR2 YFSETQ. This CDR3 is 16 amino acids long. As DNA, the CDR3 is TGCGCCAGCAGCTTGGAGTCGGCCGGGGCCTACAATGAGCAGTTCTTC. Translating gives CASSLESAGAYNEQFF.

This clone was counted once. This rearrangement joins TRBV7-8 to TRBJ2-7; D is possibly TRBD2 (8 bases). The germline V and J ends were trimmed by 2 bases and 2 bases, with 22 bases remaining between them. Germline V CDR1 and CDR2: SGHVS, FQNEAQ. This CDR3 has 18 residues. Written as DNA, the CDR3 is TGTGCCAGCAGCTTACCGGGGGGGGCGACAGGGAGGGCCTACGAGCAGTACTTC. Translated, it gives CASSLPGGATGRAYEQYF. Combining the CDR3 with reference TRBV7-8 and TRBJ2-7 gives the whole variable domain GAGVSQSPRYKVAKRGQDVALRCDPISGHVSLFWYQQALGQGPEFLTYFQNEAQLDKSGLPSDRFFAERPEGSVSTLKIQRTQQEDSAVYLCASSLPGGATGRAYEQYFGPGTRLTVT.

J is TRBJ1-1 and V is TRBV19, with TRBD1 identical over 10 bases. This CDR3 has 17 residues. V was pared by 7 bases and J by 0 bases, with 11 bases of the junction left unmatched. The germline V gene has CDR1 LNHDA and CDR2 SQIVND (reference sequence). CDR3 protein: CASTPETGGAVNTEAFF. The DNA for the CDR3 is TGTGCCAGTACCCCTGAGACAGGGGGCGCGGTGAACACTGAAGCTTTCTTT. Together with reference TRBV19 and TRBJ1-1, the CDR3 gives the full variable domain: DGGITQSPKYLFRKEGQNVTLSCEQNLNHDAMYWYRQDPGQGLRLIYYSQIVNDFQKGDIAEGYSVSREKKESFPLTVTSAQKNPTAFYLCASTPETGGAVNTEAFFGQGTRLTVV.

In this sample, this clone turned up once. The genes are TRBV19 and TRBJ1-4; no firm D call. V lost 6 bases, J lost 3 bases, and 17 bases lay in between. In germline, CDR1 is LNHDA, CDR2 SQIVND (reference sequence). CDR3 length equals 16 residues. This CDR3 reads CASSPLLTGANEKLFF. CDR3 coding DNA: TGTGCCAGTAGCCCTCTCCTCACGGGAGCTAATGAAAAACTGTTTTTT.

This clone was found a few times. The chain is built from TRBV11-1 and TRBJ1-6; D is possibly TRBD1 (6 bases). CDR3 length: 15 amino acids. CDR1 SGHAT and CDR2 FQDESV come from the germline V gene (reference sequence). Trimming removed 6 bases from V and 5 bases from J, with 14 bases in between. Written as DNA, the CDR3 is TGTGCCAGCAGTTCCGCCGGGACACATAATTCACCCCTCCACTTT. Translated, it gives CASSSAGTHNSPLHF.

The genes are TRBV30 and TRBJ1-4; 7 nucleotides agree with TRBD1. The CDR3 is made up of 14 amino acids. The germline V gene encodes CDR1 GTSNPN and CDR2 SVGIG (reference sequence). The junction had 6 bases not matched to a gene; V was cut back by 0 bases and J by 8 bases. The CDR3 protein is CAWSVDRRKEKLFF. The CDR3 bases are TGTGCCTGGAGTGTGGACAGGCGGAAGGAAAAACTGTTTTTT.

The chain is built from TRBV27 and TRBJ1-2; D might be TRBD1 (6 bases). Germline V gives CDR1 MNHEY, CDR2 SMNVEV (reference sequence). The CDR3 spans 14 residues. Trimming cost V 3 bases and J 6 bases, with 14 bases left between them. The CDR3 sequence is CASSLQGPLHGYTF. CDR3 DNA: TGTGCCAGCAGTTTGCAGGGGCCCCTCCATGGCTACACCTTC.

The V and J genes are TRBV3-1 (or the pseudogene TRBV3-2) and TRBJ1-1; perhaps TRBD1 as D (6 bases). The germline gives CDR1 LGHDT, CDR2 YNNKEL (reference sequence). V was trimmed by 4 bases and J by 6 bases, leaving 24 bases between them. This CDR3 comprises 17 residues. The CDR3 nucleotides read TGTGCCAGCAGCCTCACCGAGGGGGGGGGAAGGAAGGCTGAAGCTTTCTTT. Encoded protein: CASSLTEGGGRKAEAFF.

The chain combines TRBV18 with TRBJ2-2; possible D gene TRBD2, 5 bases. Germline V gene sequence: CDR1 KGHSH, CDR2 LQKENI. V shed 6 bases and J shed 1 base, with 12 bases lying between them. CDR3 length: 15 residues. The CDR3 is CASSTGWGNTGELFF. The CDR3 nucleotides read TGTGCCAGCTCCACGGGATGGGGGAACACCGGGGAGCTGTTTTTT. Full variable domain (outside the CDR3, taken from reference TRBV18 and TRBJ2-2): NAGVMQNPRHLVRRRGQEARLRCSPMKGHSHVYWYRQLPEEGLKFMVYLQKENIIDESGMPKERFSAEFPKEGPSILRIQQVVRGDSAAYFCASSTGWGNTGELFFGEGSRLTVL.